This is a list of T cell receptor beta chains from one sample in a study of blood T cell repertoires in COVID-19. TCRdb's table, derived via immunoSEQ multiplex PCR, lists solely in-frame clones and lacks some. The table records roughly 230,000 clones, about four fifths of them present only once. Sample: peripheral blood. These receptors all stem from a man between 40 and 49 years old with active or convalescent COVID-19. Each CDR3 is given with its conserved first and last residue. Each record gives: D gene, V gene, J gene, clone size, CDR3 protein, CDR3 DNA. D genes are given only for firm matches. Not all rows give a size; the values are once, few, many and, for expanded clones, a class.

-,TRBV24-1,TRBJ1-2,-,CATSDPTVNYGYTF,TGTGCCACCAGTGATCCGACAGTAAACTATGGCTACACCTTC
TRBD1,TRBV19,TRBJ2-7,few,CASSIGPGQETYEQYF,TGTGCCAGTAGTATAGGACCGGGACAGGAGACCTACGAGCAGTACTTC
TRBD2,TRBV24-1,TRBJ2-5,-,CATSDGLAGIQETQYF,TGTGCCACCAGTGATGGGCTAGCGGGGATCCAAGAGACCCAGTACTTC
-,TRBV6-5,TRBJ1-2,-,CASSYSGRVGYGYTF,TGTGCCAGCAGTTACTCTGGCAGGGTAGGCTATGGCTACACCTTC
-,TRBV4-2,TRBJ2-1,-,CASSQDLHNEQFF,TGTGCCAGCAGCCAAGATCTCCACAATGAGCAGTTCTTC
TRBD2,TRBV6-5,TRBJ2-3,-,CASSWTSGNTDTQYF,TGTGCCAGCAGTTGGACTAGCGGAAACACAGATACGCAGTATTTT
TRBD2,TRBV30,TRBJ2-7,-,CAWSGGGPRYEQYF,TGTGCCTGGAGTGGCGGGGGGCCCCGCTACGAGCAGTACTTC
TRBD1,TRBV9,TRBJ1-2,-,CASSPTGGLDYGYTF,TGTGCCAGCAGCCCTACAGGGGGCCTGGACTATGGCTACACCTTC
TRBD1,TRBV7-6,TRBJ2-7,-,CASSPWTGNYEQYF,TGTGCCAGCAGCCCTTGGACAGGCAACTACGAGCAGTACTTC
TRBD1,TRBV28,TRBJ1-1,-,CASRPQQGNGVGAFF,TGTGCCAGCAGGCCACAACAGGGGAATGGTGTCGGAGCTTTCTTT
TRBD2,TRBV30,TRBJ2-1,-,CAWSTGLAGGSMYEQFF,TGTGCCTGGAGTACGGGACTAGCGGGGGGGTCAATGTATGAGCAGTTCTTC
-,TRBV9,TRBJ2-3,once,CASSTTLLGGGTDTQYF,TGTGCCAGCAGCACCACCCTTCTGGGGGGTGGCACAGATACGCAGTATTTT
TRBD1,TRBV11-2,TRBJ1-4,-,CASSPGTGFNEKLFF,TGTGCCAGCAGCCCCGGGACAGGCTTTAATGAAAAACTGTTTTTT
TRBD2,TRBV25-1,TRBJ2-7,-,CASSEPSLAVGYEQYF,TGTGCCAGCAGTGAACCGTCTCTAGCGGTTGGGTACGAGCAGTACTTC
TRBD2,TRBV2,TRBJ2-3,-,CASRVGTSDHTDTQYF,TGTGCCAGCAGGGTCGGGACTAGCGACCACACAGATACGCAGTATTTT
TRBD2,TRBV6-2/TRBV6-3,TRBJ2-1,-,CASSYSGSRFDEQFF,TGTGCCAGCAGCTATAGCGGGAGTAGGTTCGATGAGCAGTTCTTC
-,TRBV6-5,TRBJ1-4,-,CASSPTWTANEKLFF,TGTGCCAGCAGTCCCACCTGGACAGCTAATGAAAAACTGTTTTTT
-,TRBV6-5,TRBJ1-4,-,CASSSQRGPGDEKLFF,TGTGCCAGCAGTTCTCAAAGGGGCCCAGGGGATGAAAAACTGTTTTTT
TRBD2,TRBV7-9,TRBJ2-3,-,CASSLALAGATDTQYF,TGTGCCAGCAGCTTAGCCCTAGCGGGAGCCACAGATACGCAGTATTTT
TRBD1,TRBV24-1,TRBJ1-5,-,CATSSSGTGVNQPQHF,TGTGCCACCAGCTCGTCCGGGACAGGGGTCAATCAGCCCCAGCATTTT
TRBD2,TRBV6-2/TRBV6-3,TRBJ2-1,-,CASSSPSWVAGYNEQFF,TGTGCCAGCAGTTCCCCGTCCTGGGTAGCGGGGTACAATGAGCAGTTCTTC
TRBD1,TRBV2,TRBJ1-4,-,CASSSGGTGEKLFF,TGTGCCAGCAGTTCAGGGGGTACAGGTGAAAAACTGTTTTTT
TRBD1,TRBV5-1,TRBJ1-2,-,CASSSLSDRDYGYTF,TGCGCCAGCAGCTCCCTTTCGGACAGGGACTATGGCTACACCTTC
TRBD2,TRBV5-4,TRBJ2-2,once,CASSPESGGFTGELFF,TGTGCCAGCAGCCCGGAGAGCGGGGGGTTTACCGGGGAGCTGTTTTTT
-,TRBV11-3,TRBJ2-5,-,CASSYGQETQYF,TGTGCCAGCAGCTACGGTCAAGAGACCCAGTACTTC
-,TRBV7-2,TRBJ1-2,-,CASSPTGYGYTF,TGTGCCAGCAGCCCCACGGGGTATGGCTACACCTTC
-,TRBV28,TRBJ1-2,-,CASSLAILRAGYTF,TGTGCCAGCAGTTTAGCCATCCTCAGGGCTGGCTACACCTTC
-,TRBV7-9,TRBJ2-1,-,CASSETGVSYNEQFF,TGTGCCAGCAGCGAAACGGGGGTATCCTACAATGAGCAGTTCTTC
-,TRBV28,TRBJ1-2,-,CASSLGRGAQGYTF,TGTGCCAGCAGTTTAGGTCGGGGGGCGCAAGGCTACACCTTC
-,TRBV27,TRBJ1-1,-,CASSSPGLNTEAFF,TGTGCCAGCAGTAGCCCGGGTCTGAACACTGAAGCTTTCTTT
TRBD1,TRBV13,TRBJ2-7,-,CASSWGQGAYEQYF,TGTGCCAGCAGCTGGGGACAGGGGGCCTACGAGCAGTACTTC
-,TRBV5-6,TRBJ2-7,once,CASSLKGSLSYEQYF,TGTGCCAGCAGCTTGAAAGGTAGCCTGAGCTACGAGCAGTACTTC
-,TRBV18,TRBJ2-2,-,CASSPPRVATGELFF,TGTGCCAGCTCACCACCGAGGGTAGCGACCGGGGAGCTGTTTTTT
TRBD1,TRBV2,TRBJ2-2,-,CASVGQGNTGELFF,TGTGCCAGCGTGGGACAGGGGAACACCGGGGAGCTGTTTTTT
-,TRBV6-5,TRBJ2-2,-,CARAGDNTGELFF,TGTGCCAGAGCCGGAGATAACACCGGGGAGCTGTTTTTT
TRBD1,TRBV30,TRBJ1-1,-,CAWSQGGGTEAFF,TGTGCCTGGTCACAGGGGGGCGGCACTGAAGCTTTCTTT
TRBD1,TRBV30,TRBJ1-3,once,CAWRGRGQGTSGNTIYF,TGTGCCTGGAGGGGTAGGGGACAGGGGACCTCTGGAAACACCATATATTTT
TRBD1,TRBV7-9,TRBJ1-1,-,CASSSDRVLAEAFF,TGTGCCAGCAGCTCCGACAGGGTTTTGGCTGAAGCTTTCTTT
-,TRBV5-1,TRBJ2-3,-,CASSSSWGQRLDTQYF,TGCGCCAGCAGCTCATCGTGGGGGCAGCGTTTGGATACGCAGTATTTT
TRBD1,TRBV30,TRBJ1-6,-,CAWSDRGRDNSPLHF,TGTGCCTGGAGTGACAGGGGGCGCGACAATTCACCCCTCCACTTT
-,TRBV9,TRBJ1-3,-,CASSAGDSYSGNTIYF,TGTGCCAGCAGCGCGGGAGACAGTTACTCTGGAAACACCATATATTTT
-,TRBV29-1,TRBJ2-7,-,CSVQDGSYEQYF,TGCAGCGTCCAGGATGGCTCCTACGAGCAGTACTTC
-,TRBV27,TRBJ2-2,-,CASSFDYGVPTGELFF,TGTGCCAGCAGTTTCGATTACGGGGTGCCCACCGGGGAGCTGTTTTTT
-,TRBV30,TRBJ1-4,-,CAHTGSTNEKLFF,TGTGCTCATACAGGGTCGACTAATGAAAAACTGTTTTTT
-,TRBV6-5,TRBJ1-3,-,CASSYRAQGYGNTIYF,TGTGCCAGCAGTTACCGGGCCCAGGGGTATGGAAACACCATATATTTT
TRBD2,TRBV7-2,TRBJ2-5,-,CASSSTSGRSQETQYF,TGTGCCAGCAGCTCGACTAGCGGGAGAAGCCAAGAGACCCAGTACTTC
TRBD2,TRBV6-2/TRBV6-3,TRBJ2-7,-,CASSSPRVAGSSYEQYF,TGTGCCAGCAGTTCCCCCCGGGTAGCGGGGAGCTCCTACGAGCAGTACTTC
TRBD2,TRBV30,TRBJ2-5,many,CAWSRGLAGGQETQYF,TGTGCCTGGAGTAGGGGGCTAGCGGGGGGCCAAGAGACCCAGTACTTC
-,TRBV3-1/TRBV3-2,TRBJ2-7,-,CASRGAGVSSEQYF,TGTGCCAGCAGGGGGGCAGGGGTTAGTTCCGAGCAGTACTTC
-,TRBV30,TRBJ2-7,-,CAWSRGSYEQYF,TGTGCCTGGAGTCGGGGGAGTTACGAGCAGTACTTC
-,TRBV18,TRBJ2-1,-,CASSTPGLQKGNEQFF,TGTGCCAGCTCAACTCCGGGACTTCAAAAAGGGAATGAGCAGTTCTTC
-,TRBV2,TRBJ2-5,-,CASTDSSRSQYF,TGTGCCAGCACCGACAGTTCTAGGTCCCAGTACTTC